This TCR beta chain derives from a study of shared clonotypes between healthy human individuals. Notes on the study in general: Sampling used blood alone; tissue repertoires probably differ.

To note about this clone: Its antigen is not known.

Repertoires were generated with immunoSEQ multiplex PCR, while TCRdb's copy carries only in-frame clones and drops some. The sample gives about 730,000 clones, roughly 72% of which show up once; more than 1.5% is in the top ten. The CDR3 sequence is 17 residues long. Germline V lookup: CDR1 MDHEN, CDR2 SYDVKM. Trimming cost V 1 base and J 0 bases; bases outside gene matches: 6. This rearrangement joins TRBV28 to TRBJ2-4; TRBD2 matches at 7 bases. Specimen: memory CD4+ T cells sorted from blood. As to subset: CD45RA-negative fraction. The receptor comes from a woman aged 25 to 45 in good health. The CDR3 coding sequence is TGTGCCAGCAGTTTATCCTTGGGAGGGATAGCCAAAAACATTCAGTACTTC. Its protein is CASSLSLGGIAKNIQYF.